This TCR beta chain was profiled in a study of technical replicates of blood from a handful of donors. Germline CDR1 and CDR2: SGHNT and YENEEA. This CDR3 spans 15 amino acids. The V end lost 1 base, the J end lost 4 bases, and 13 bases lay between the germline ends. The protocol was immunoSEQ multiplex PCR, while the TCRdb copy is restricted to in-frame clones and leaves out a portion. The sample contains tens of thousands of clones, roughly nine tenths of which appear only once. This receptor was obtained from a human donor in good health. Some clones in this sample may be carry-over from other donors' samples. The chain has TRBV11-3 and TRBJ1-2, with a weak D call TRBD1 (6 bases). Material for sequencing was PBMCs. CDR3 region: CASSLAGQTSYGYTF. In nucleotides, the CDR3 is TGTGCCAGCAGCTTAGCCGGACAGACTTCCTATGGCTACACCTTC.